One sample yielded the 27 T cell receptor beta chains listed below, sequenced in a study of circulating and synovial CD4+ cells in juvenile arthritis. TCRdb keeps only in-frame clones here, not all; method: immunoSEQ multiplex PCR. The sample includes about 32,000 clones, just under 95% of them seen just once. Sequenced: CD4+ T cells from blood. The origin of the receptors is a human donor with juvenile idiopathic arthritis.

The chain is built from TRBV4-2 and TRBJ2-1, with TRBD2 matching 8 bases. The length of the CDR3 is 16 residues. V lost 0 bases, J lost 4 bases, and 5 bases stayed unmatched. Germline lookup yields CDR1 LGHNA and CDR2 YNFKEQ. CDR3 sequence (DNA): TGTGCCAGCAGCCAAGAATCGGGGGGGCCATACAATGAGCAGTTCTTC. This sequence encodes CASSQESGGPYNEQFF.

This CDR3 is CASSNGSGRRNEQFF. The DNA for the CDR3 is TGTGCCAGCAGTAACGGTAGCGGGAGAAGAAATGAGCAGTTCTTC. The V call is TRBV28, the J call TRBJ2-1, with 9 positions matching TRBD2. The CDR3 extends over 15 amino acids. Germline trimming cut 5 bases from V and 7 bases from J; bases unmatched to any gene: 9. Germline loops: CDR1 MDHEN, CDR2 SYDVKM.

V and J are TRBV28 and TRBJ2-7; 8 bases map to TRBD1. Looked up from germline, CDR1 is MDHEN and CDR2 is SYDVKM. After removal of 5 bases from V and 1 base from J, the junction contained 1 base not matched to a gene. There are 13 residues in the CDR3. In DNA, the CDR3 is TGTGCCAGCAGTCGACAGGGGTCCTACGAGCAGTACTTC. It is translated as CASSRQGSYEQYF.

The chain recombines TRBV12-5 with TRBJ2-7; 12 bases fit TRBD1. This CDR3 has 16 residues. Trimming at V came to 6 bases and at J to 2 bases, leaving 8 bases not matched to a gene. CDR1 LGHNT and CDR2 FRNRAP come from the germline V gene. CDR3 sequence (DNA): TGTGCTAGTGGCATGGAGGGGACAGGGGGCACCTACGAGCAGTACTTC. This codes for CASGMEGTGGTYEQYF.

The V gene is TRBV27, the J gene TRBJ2-1; TRBD1 is a possible D gene (6 bases). V was shortened by 4 bases and J by 0 bases, with 13 bases between the two germline ends. The CDR3 spans 16 residues. Germline V lookup: CDR1 MNHEY, CDR2 SMNVEV (reference sequence). CDR3 loop: CASSSGQSSSYNEQFF. DNA of the CDR3: TGTGCCAGCAGTTCGGGACAATCCAGCTCCTACAATGAGCAGTTCTTC.

The chain recombines TRBV9 with TRBJ2-1, with 11 nucleotides matching TRBD2. Germline trimming cut 0 bases from V and 12 bases from J; bases unmatched to any gene: 8. The length of the CDR3 is 15 residues. In germline, CDR1 is SGDLS, CDR2 YYNGEE. Here the CDR3 reads CASSVGSTSGNRQFF. The CDR3 bases are TGTGCCAGCAGCGTAGGGTCGACTAGCGGGAATCGGCAGTTCTTC.

The chain carries TRBV29-1 and TRBJ2-1, with 13 bases matching TRBD2. Germline V gene lookup returns CDR1 SQVTM and CDR2 ANQGSEA. J gave up 5 bases and V 7 bases, and 5 bases lay outside the gene matches. This CDR3 is built from 14 residues. CDR3 DNA sequence: TGCAGCGGGACCGGACTAGCGGGAGACAATGAGCAGTTCTTC. Translation: CSGTGLAGDNEQFF.

This chain connects TRBV28 to TRBJ2-2; TRBD1 might be the D (5 bases). Trimming stripped 6 bases from V and 1 base from J, with 9 bases between. The CDR3 consists of 14 residues. Germline V gene data show CDR1 as MDHEN and CDR2 as SYDVKM. The CDR3 is CASRSTVNTGELFF. The CDR3 DNA is TGTGCCAGCAGGTCGACAGTGAACACCGGGGAGCTGTTTTTT.

The chain carries TRBV5-1 and TRBJ2-2; 12 bases match TRBD2. There are 18 residues in the CDR3. Germline V gene sequence: CDR1 SGHRS, CDR2 YFSETQ. Trimming at V came to 6 bases and at J to 3 bases, leaving 12 bases not matched to a gene. CDR3 DNA: TGCGCCAGCAAGACAGAGACTAGCGGGAGTTTTTACACCGGGGAGCTGTTTTTT. Amino acids: CASKTETSGSFYTGELFF.

The V call is TRBV25-1, the J call TRBJ2-7, with 8 nucleotides matching TRBD2. V was pared by 5 bases and J by 0 bases, with 6 bases of the junction left unmatched. The CDR3 loop spans 15 amino acids. CDR1 is MGHDK and CDR2 is SYGVNS in the germline V gene. CDR3 DNA sequence: TGTGCCAGCAGTTTCCTAGCGGGCGTCTCCTACGAGCAGTACTTC. Translated, it gives CASSFLAGVSYEQYF.

The genes are TRBV15 and TRBJ2-3, with 11 positions matching TRBD1. Germline V gene data show CDR1 as LNHNV and CDR2 as YYDKDF (reference sequence). CDR3 length: 18 residues. Trimming removed 4 bases from V and 0 bases from J; junction bases left unmatched: 9. CDR3 DNA sequence: TGTGCCACCAGCACGGACAGGGGGCGCTGGTTAAGCACAGATACGCAGTATTTT. Its translation: CATSTDRGRWLSTDTQYF. Together with reference TRBV15 and TRBJ2-3, the CDR3 gives the full variable domain: DAMVIQNPRYQVTQFGKPVTLSCSQTLNHNVMYWYQQKSSQAPKLLFHYYDKDFNNEADTPDNFQSRRPNTSFCFLDIRSPGLGDTAMYLCATSTDRGRWLSTDTQYFGPGTRLTVL.

The CDR3 DNA sequence: TGTGCCAGCAGTTTAGGTGTCACAGGGGGCTCCTACGAGCAGTACTTC. This codes for CASSLGVTGGSYEQYF. The rearrangement links TRBV27 to TRBJ2-7, with 8 bases that match TRBD1. Trimming removed 2 bases from V and 0 bases from J; junction bases left unmatched: 6. Germline values: CDR1 MNHEY, CDR2 SMNVEV (reference sequence). The CDR3 consists of 16 residues.

This clone was seen once. CDR3: CASSILAGNTGELFF. CDR3 sequence (DNA): TGTGCCAGCAGTATACTAGCGGGGAACACCGGGGAGCTGTTTTTT. The chain is built from TRBV6-1 and TRBJ2-2, with TRBD2 matching over 9 bases. The CDR3 consists of 15 residues. After removal of 5 bases from V and 1 base from J, the junction contained 2 bases not matched to a gene. Germline CDR1 MNHNS, CDR2 SASEGT.

The rearrangement uses TRBV6-1 and TRBJ1-3; D unclear. The length of the CDR3 is 14 residues. The germline V and J ends were trimmed by 2 bases and 1 base, with 6 bases remaining between them. Germline V lookup: CDR1 MNHNS, CDR2 SASEGT. The CDR3 DNA is TGTGCCAGCAGTGAACGGGAATCTGGAAACACCATATATTTT. Amino acids: CASSERESGNTIYF.

The gene calls are TRBV5-4 and TRBJ2-6; D uncertain. This CDR3 is built from 15 residues. Germline values: CDR1 SGHNT, CDR2 YYREEE (reference sequence). Trimming removed 8 bases at V and 2 bases at J, with 14 bases between. CDR3 sequence reads: CASTVAYTGANVLTF. CDR3 coding DNA: TGTGCCAGTACAGTCGCGTATACTGGGGCCAACGTCCTGACTTTC.

The chain carries TRBV5-8 and TRBJ2-2; TRBD2 aligns across 8 bases. The V gene's germline CDR1 is SGHTS and CDR2 YDEGEE. The CDR3 contains 15 residues. V was pared by 10 bases and J by 3 bases, with 11 bases of the junction left unmatched. Written as DNA, the CDR3 is TGTGCCCGCGGGAGGCCGGGGACCTACACCGGGGAGCTGTTTTTT. Residues: CARGRPGTYTGELFF.

The V and J genes are TRBV5-5 and TRBJ2-7; D might be TRBD1 (5 bases). V was cut by 0 bases and J by 0 bases, with 13 bases left in between. Germline CDR1 SGHKS, CDR2 YYEKEE (reference sequence). The CDR3 sequence is 16 residues long. This CDR3 reads CASSLALAGRSYEQYF. The CDR3, as DNA: TGTGCCAGCAGCTTGGCCCTGGCAGGGCGCTCCTACGAGCAGTACTTC.

The rearrangement uses TRBV4-1 and TRBJ2-5; 15 bases fit TRBD2. There are 17 residues in the CDR3. The germline gives CDR1 MGHRA, CDR2 YSYEKL. After removal of 3 bases from V and 5 bases from J, the junction contained 7 bases not matched to a gene. The CDR3 is CASSQVGLAGGGETQYF. The DNA for the CDR3 is TGCGCCAGCAGCCAGGTGGGACTAGCGGGAGGTGGGGAGACCCAGTACTTC.

The chain couples TRBV27 to TRBJ2-2; D ambiguous. The CDR3 is made up of 13 amino acids. CDR1 is MNHEY and CDR2 is SMNVEV in the germline V gene (reference sequence). V lost 5 bases to trimming and J lost 6 bases, with 10 bases between them. CDR3 nucleotide sequence: TGTGCCAGCAGTCGAGCGACGGCCGGGGAGCTGTTTTTT. As protein: CASSRATAGELFF.

This rearrangement joins TRBV6-6 to TRBJ1-5; 8 nucleotides match TRBD1. J lost 0 bases, V lost 6 bases, and 4 bases had no gene match. The CDR3 is made up of 15 amino acids. Germline-derived CDR1 and CDR2 are MNHNY and SVGAGI (reference sequence). CDR3 nucleotides: TGTGCCAGCAGCCGGGACAGGAATAGCAATCAGCCCCAGCATTTT. Translated: CASSRDRNSNQPQHF.

In its sample, this clone was seen a few times. The rearrangement links TRBV19 to TRBJ1-1, with D tentatively TRBD1 (5 bases). V shed 7 bases and J shed 4 bases, with 19 bases lying between them. CDR3 length: 15 amino acids. Germline assignment: CDR1 LNHDA and CDR2 SQIVND (reference sequence). The CDR3 DNA reads TGTGCCAGTACCAGCGGGGGGTTTAGGGGCACTGAAGCTTTCTTT. Translated: CASTSGGFRGTEAFF.

The chain employs TRBV28 and TRBJ2-1; D is perhaps TRBD1 (6 bases). Trimming removed 3 bases from V and 0 bases from J, with 27 bases in between. Germline lookup yields CDR1 MDHEN and CDR2 SYDVKM. The CDR3 spans 21 residues. The CDR3 nucleotides are TGTGCCAGCAGTTTCCCTACCCCCGGGACATCTCTAGTAAGCTCCTACAATGAGCAGTTCTTC. It yields the protein CASSFPTPGTSLVSSYNEQFF.

The rearrangement joins TRBV4-1 to TRBJ2-3; no clear D gene. Trimming stripped 0 bases from V and 3 bases from J, with 10 bases between. The CDR3 consists of 15 residues. In germline, CDR1 is MGHRA, CDR2 YSYEKL. CDR3 sequence: CASSQDRGETDTQYF. The CDR3 nucleotides are TGCGCCAGCAGCCAAGATAGAGGAGAAACAGATACGCAGTATTTT.

The V gene is TRBV6-5, the J gene TRBJ1-3, with a tentative D call TRBD1 (6 bases). V lost 5 bases and J lost 2, with 13 bases in between. This CDR3 spans 15 amino acids. The germline V gene encodes CDR1 MNHEY and CDR2 SVGAGI. In DNA, the CDR3 is TGTGCCAGCAGTGGCGGACAGTTGGCTGGAAACACCATATATTTT. Translating gives CASSGGQLAGNTIYF.

The chain couples TRBV6-5 to TRBJ2-7, with 7 bases matching TRBD1. The CDR3 runs to 11 residues. V was clipped by 7 bases and J by 3 bases; unmatched bases: 0. From germline, CDR1 is MNHEY and CDR2 SVGAGI. Here the CDR3 DNA reads TGTGCCAGCAACAGGGGCTACGAGCAGTACTTC. Amino acid sequence: CASNRGYEQYF.

The chain couples TRBV19 to TRBJ2-5, with D tentatively TRBD1 (6 bases). This CDR3 is 14 amino acids long. The germline V and J ends were trimmed by 4 bases and 2 bases, with 11 bases remaining between them. CDR1 and CDR2 from the germline V gene are LNHDA and SQIVND (reference sequence). CDR3 nucleotides: TGTGCCAGTAGTACACAGGGTGGTCAAGAGACCCAGTACTTC. This sequence encodes CASSTQGGQETQYF.

The chain recombines TRBV9 with TRBJ1-2; a weak D match, TRBD1 (5 bases). Between the trimmed V and J ends, which lost 6 bases and 2 bases, there was a span of 11 bases. CDR3 length: 13 residues. Germline V gives CDR1 SGDLS, CDR2 YYNGEE. This chain's CDR3 is CASTRDFNYGYTF. CDR3 sequence (DNA): TGTGCCAGCACCCGGGACTTCAACTATGGCTACACCTTC.